Described below is a single TCR beta chain sequence and its context. This CDR3 is built from 15 residues. Germline V lookup: CDR1 SGHRS, CDR2 YFSETQ. V lost 0 bases to trimming and J lost 5 bases, with 12 bases between them. This sample was taken from a study of blood T cell repertoires in COVID-19. As for the study in general: COVID-19 samples, acute and convalescent, were from the United States, Italy and Spain. PBMCs, B-cell-depleted T cells, or T cells were the source of the cDNA or gDNA that made up the material.

Measured with immunoSEQ multiplex PCR; TCRdb has only the in-frame clones, and not every one. This sample yields around 19,000 clones, of which roughly 90% are seen a single time; about 8.3% belongs to the top ten. The chain links TRBV5-1 to TRBJ2-1, with TRBD2 as a possible D gene (6 bases). The receptor was isolated from a human donor in a cohort sampled during active COVID-19. The donor label of this sample is uncertain. Sequencing used peripheral blood. The CDR3 spells CASSLDGSVNNEQFF. Written as DNA, the CDR3 is TGCGCCAGCAGCTTGGACGGGAGCGTCAACAATGAGCAGTTCTTC. Together with reference TRBV5-1 and TRBJ2-1, the CDR3 gives the full variable domain: KAGVTQTPRYLIKTRGQQVTLSCSPISGHRSVSWYQQTPGQGLQFLFEYFSETQRNKGNFPGRFSGRQFSNSRSEMNVSTLELGDSALYLCASSLDGSVNNEQFFGPGTRLTVL.